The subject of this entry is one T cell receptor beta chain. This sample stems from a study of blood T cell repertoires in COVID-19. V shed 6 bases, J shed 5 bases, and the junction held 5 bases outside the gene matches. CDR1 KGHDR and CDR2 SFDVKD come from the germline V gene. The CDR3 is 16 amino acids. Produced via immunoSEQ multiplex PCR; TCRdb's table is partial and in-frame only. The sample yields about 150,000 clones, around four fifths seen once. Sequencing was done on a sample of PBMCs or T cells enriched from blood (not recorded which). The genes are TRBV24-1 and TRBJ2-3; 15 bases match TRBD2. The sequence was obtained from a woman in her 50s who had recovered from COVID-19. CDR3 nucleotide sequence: TGTGCCACCAGTCGGGGACTAGCGGGGGGTCAAGATACGCAGTATTTT. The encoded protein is CATSRGLAGGQDTQYF.